Listed below are T cell receptor beta chains from one sample, sequenced in a study of identical twins. TCRdb ran MiXCR on the 5' RACE reads and lists one entry per CDR3 protein. The data show roughly 690,000 distinct CDR3 sequences, around 6.1% seen once. The sample comprised naive T cells sorted from blood. The receptors come from a man between 18 and 35 years old in good health. Both conserved end residues are part of each CDR3. Each record gives: V gene, J gene, D gene, CDR3 protein. D genes are given only for firm matches.

V gene: TRBV15; J gene: TRBJ2-3; D gene: TRBD2; CDR3 protein: CATSRALALAGGGGTDTQYF
V gene: TRBV6-2/TRBV6-3; J gene: TRBJ2-5; D gene: .; CDR3 protein: CATSSTEPAVETQYF
V gene: TRBV12-3/TRBV12-4; J gene: TRBJ2-1; D gene: TRBD1; CDR3 protein: CASSVDRVVLGEQFF
V gene: TRBV7-9; J gene: TRBJ2-3; D gene: TRBD1; CDR3 protein: CASSSLQGAADTQYF
V gene: TRBV29-1; J gene: TRBJ2-2; D gene: .; CDR3 protein: CSVRPGEDTGELFF
V gene: TRBV24-1; J gene: TRBJ2-7; D gene: TRBD2; CDR3 protein: CATSDRTSGSYEQYF
V gene: TRBV2; J gene: TRBJ2-5; D gene: TRBD1; CDR3 protein: CASGFGDRGRRETQYF
V gene: TRBV10-3; J gene: TRBJ2-1; D gene: .; CDR3 protein: CAISAGRAEQFF
V gene: TRBV6-1; J gene: TRBJ1-2; D gene: TRBD1; CDR3 protein: CASRGDRGTDYGYTF
V gene: TRBV24-1; J gene: TRBJ2-1; D gene: .; CDR3 protein: CATSDQQRYNEQFF
V gene: TRBV6-1; J gene: TRBJ2-3; D gene: .; CDR3 protein: CASSPGHTDTQYF
V gene: TRBV5-1; J gene: TRBJ1-4; D gene: TRBD1; CDR3 protein: CASRKTGKEKLFF
V gene: TRBV10-3; J gene: TRBJ2-5; D gene: TRBD2; CDR3 protein: CAIRGVQETQYF
V gene: TRBV18; J gene: TRBJ2-6; D gene: .; CDR3 protein: CASPKTDRTSGANVLTF
V gene: TRBV7-9; J gene: TRBJ2-7; D gene: TRBD2; CDR3 protein: CASSSPGREDEQYF
V gene: TRBV29-1; J gene: TRBJ2-1; D gene: TRBD2; CDR3 protein: CSVGFGTIDNEQFF
V gene: TRBV9; J gene: TRBJ2-3; D gene: .; CDR3 protein: CASSGEYTDTQYF
V gene: TRBV20-1; J gene: TRBJ1-5; D gene: .; CDR3 protein: CSARRRLGDNQPQHF
V gene: TRBV21-1; J gene: TRBJ2-1; D gene: .; CDR3 protein: CASRPTAWAF
V gene: TRBV15; J gene: TRBJ2-5; D gene: .; CDR3 protein: CATSRDLGIQETQYF
V gene: TRBV5-1; J gene: TRBJ2-3; D gene: .; CDR3 protein: CASSNGDSGAQYF
V gene: TRBV2; J gene: TRBJ2-7; D gene: .; CDR3 protein: CASGLGGVYEQYF
V gene: TRBV12-3/TRBV12-4; J gene: TRBJ1-4; D gene: .; CDR3 protein: CASSPITLAPTNRENEKLFF
V gene: TRBV24-1; J gene: TRBJ2-1; D gene: TRBD2; CDR3 protein: CATSGYGRGGPYNEQFF
V gene: TRBV20-1; J gene: TRBJ1-1; D gene: .; CDR3 protein: CSARVTGPLDAEAFF
V gene: TRBV7-7; J gene: TRBJ2-1; D gene: .; CDR3 protein: CASSQSAATNEQFF
V gene: TRBV5-6; J gene: TRBJ2-7; D gene: TRBD2; CDR3 protein: CASSLRRLAGFEQYF
V gene: TRBV3-1; J gene: TRBJ2-1; D gene: .; CDR3 protein: CASSQDFSSYNEQFF